This entry lists 20 T cell receptor beta chains sequenced from one sample in a study of CD8+ T cells in alopecia areata. TCR sequencing used cDNA made by reverse transcription of extracted RNA. Repertoires were generated with immunoSEQ multiplex PCR, while TCRdb's copy carries only in-frame clones and drops some. This sample has approximately 150,000 clones, with around 47% found just once. Sample: CD4+ T cells sorted from blood. The receptor set was obtained from a human donor with alopecia areata.

CDR3 amino acids: CASSEDGNYGYTF. The CDR3 nucleotides are TGTGCCAGCAGTGAAGACGGAAACTATGGCTACACCTTC. This sequence joins TRBV6-1 and TRBJ1-2, with no clear D. The CDR3 sequence is 13 residues long. Germline loops: CDR1 MNHNS, CDR2 SASEGT. The V gene lost 1 base and the J gene lost 2 bases, with 5 bases spanning the gap.

J is TRBJ1-1 and V is TRBV6-5; 8 bases line up with TRBD1. The J segment lost 9 bases and the V segment lost 6 bases, leaving 6 bases of the junction unmatched. The CDR3 runs to 12 residues. Germline V gene data show CDR1 as MNHEY and CDR2 as SVGAGI. The CDR3 loop is CASRDGQGQAFF. The CDR3, as DNA: TGTGCCAGCAGGGATGGACAGGGACAAGCTTTCTTT.

The chain couples TRBV19 to TRBJ2-7; D possibly corresponds to TRBD2 (6 bases). The CDR3 runs to 15 residues. The germline V and J ends were trimmed by 0 bases and 2 bases, with 11 bases remaining between them. CDR1 and CDR2 (germline): LNHDA, SQIVND (reference sequence). CDR3 coding DNA: TGTGCCAGTAGTATAGATGGGAGGAGAACCTACGAGCAGTACTTC. It encodes CASSIDGRRTYEQYF. The complete variable domain, with remaining parts taken from reference TRBV19 and TRBJ2-7, reads DGGITQSPKYLFRKEGQNVTLSCEQNLNHDAMYWYRQDPGQGLRLIYYSQIVNDFQKGDIAEGYSVSREKKESFPLTVTSAQKNPTAFYLCASSIDGRRTYEQYFGPGTRLTVT.

This clone was observed a handful of times. The chain employs TRBV23-1 and TRBJ2-3; D call uncertain. TRBV23-1 is reported as an ORF; its role is uncertain. The germline V and J ends were trimmed by 2 bases and 7 bases, with 7 bases remaining between them. This CDR3 comprises 12 residues. The CDR3 reads CASSQEGYTQYF. The CDR3 bases are TGCGCCAGCAGTCAAGAAGGTTATACGCAGTATTTT.

CDR3 bases: TGTGCCTGGAGCGAAGGGACAGACGGTGGCTACACCTTC. Translating it yields CAWSEGTDGGYTF. V usage is TRBV30 and J usage is TRBJ1-2; 7 bases match TRBD1. From germline, CDR1 is GTSNPN and CDR2 SVGIG (reference sequence). Trimming removed 3 bases from V and 7 bases from J; junction bases left unmatched: 8. The CDR3 runs 13 residues.

This clone came up a few times. This chain links TRBV28 with TRBJ2-7; TRBD1 aligns across 8 bases. In germline, CDR1 is MDHEN, CDR2 SYDVKM. The CDR3 contains 14 residues. Trimming removed 5 bases from V and 3 bases from J; junction bases left unmatched: 6. The CDR3 region is CASSGGTGGYEQYF. The CDR3 region has the DNA TGTGCCAGCAGTGGGGGGACAGGAGGCTACGAGCAGTACTTC.

The chain couples TRBV6-5 to TRBJ1-2, with 7 nucleotides matching TRBD1. CDR3 length: 16 amino acids. The germline CDR1 and CDR2 sequences are MNHEY and SVGAGI. J lost 2 bases, V lost 0 bases, and 6 bases had no gene match. The CDR3 DNA sequence: TGTGCCAGCAGTTACTCGAGGGGCAGGGGGAACTATGGCTACACCTTC. Its translation: CASSYSRGRGNYGYTF.

A single count supports this clone. CDR3 region: CSATGTAVQYF. For the CDR3, the DNA is TGCAGTGCTACCGGGACAGCAGTGCAGTACTTC. The gene calls are TRBV20-1 and TRBJ2-7; 7 nucleotides agree with TRBD1. Germline loops: CDR1 DFQATT, CDR2 SNEGSKA (reference sequence). The V and J ends lost 4 bases and 9 bases, in that order; junction bases with no gene match: 6. CDR3 length: 11 amino acids.

V is TRBV19 and J is TRBJ2-7; perhaps D is TRBD1 or TRBD2 (5 bases each). The CDR3 is 13 amino acids. V was trimmed by 6 bases and J by 6 bases, leaving 15 bases between them. Germline values: CDR1 LNHDA, CDR2 SQIVND (reference sequence). The CDR3: CASRRDPYREQYF. CDR3 nucleotide sequence: TGTGCCAGTAGGAGGGACCCCTATCGCGAGCAGTACTTC.

This clone was picked up a small number of times. The genes are TRBV19 and TRBJ1-2; D unclear. Trimming shortened V by 3 bases and J by 1 base, and 6 bases separated the two germline ends. The CDR3 loop spans 13 amino acids. Per the germline V gene, CDR1 is LNHDA and CDR2 is SQIVND (reference sequence). CDR3 region: CASSINHNYGYTF. The CDR3 DNA reads as TGTGCCAGTAGTATTAACCATAACTATGGCTACACCTTC. The complete variable domain, with remaining parts taken from reference TRBV19 and TRBJ1-2, reads DGGITQSPKYLFRKEGQNVTLSCEQNLNHDAMYWYRQDPGQGLRLIYYSQIVNDFQKGDIAEGYSVSREKKESFPLTVTSAQKNPTAFYLCASSINHNYGYTFGSGTRLTVV.

This clone was seen only a few times. DNA of the CDR3: TGTGCCAGCAGTAACAGGGGTAGAGAGACCCAGTACTTC. This codes for CASSNRGRETQYF. The chain recombines TRBV28 with TRBJ2-5; 7 positions agree with TRBD1. Losses at the gene ends were 5 bases for V and 4 bases for J; bases not matched to a gene: 4. Germline values: CDR1 MDHEN, CDR2 SYDVKM. The length of the CDR3 is 13 residues.

This clone has only a few counts. CDR3 bases: TGCGCCAGCAGTCAATCGAAGCAGACGAACACCGGGGAGCTGTTTTTT. It specifies CASSQSKQTNTGELFF. The gene calls are TRBV23-1 and TRBJ2-2; D unclear. TRBV23-1 is an ORF, and what it does is uncertain. V lost 0 bases and J 0 bases, leaving 8 bases between the germline ends. The CDR3 runs 16 residues.

The table lists this clone with a few counts. This chain links TRBV5-1 with TRBJ2-1, with unresolved D. From germline, CDR1 is SGHRS and CDR2 YFSETQ. Trimming shortened V by 0 bases and J by 2 bases, and 9 bases separated the two germline ends. This CDR3 spans 15 amino acids. The CDR3 coding sequence is TGCGCCAGCAGCTTGGGAAGTCTTCCCTACAATGAGCAGTTCTTC. Protein sequence: CASSLGSLPYNEQFF.

The chain recombines TRBV9 with TRBJ1-3, with D uncertain. There are 15 residues in the CDR3. The V and J ends lost 1 base and 4 bases respectively, with 12 bases between them. CDR1 and CDR2 from the germline V gene are SGDLS and YYNGEE. This chain's CDR3 is CASSVLAGSGNTIYF. In nucleotides, the CDR3 is TGTGCCAGCAGCGTACTGGCTGGGTCAGGAAACACCATATATTTT.

This chain uses TRBV5-1 with TRBJ2-6, with 7 bases lining up with TRBD1. The germline gives CDR1 SGHRS, CDR2 YFSETQ. The CDR3 length is 18 residues. With 4 bases clipped from V and 0 bases from J, the junction kept 10 bases outside the gene matches. The CDR3 loop is CASSHRGQESSGANVLTF. In DNA, the CDR3 is TGCGCCAGCAGCCACCGAGGACAGGAAAGCTCTGGGGCCAACGTCCTGACTTTC.

In DNA, the CDR3 is TGTGCCAGCCAGGCCAACTTAAACTATGGCTACACCTTC. Protein sequence: CASQANLNYGYTF. The V gene is TRBV18, the J gene TRBJ1-2; D unresolved. The CDR3 runs to 13 residues. Germline V gene data show CDR1 as KGHSH and CDR2 as LQKENI. Trimming removed 8 bases from V and 2 bases from J, with 12 bases in between. Full variable domain (outside the CDR3, taken from reference TRBV18 and TRBJ1-2): NAGVMQNPRHLVRRRGQEARLRCSPMKGHSHVYWYRQLPEEGLKFMVYLQKENIIDESGMPKERFSAEFPKEGPSILRIQQVVRGDSAAYFCASQANLNYGYTFGSGTRLTVV.

This clone was counted between two and nine times. The V gene is TRBV7-8, the J gene TRBJ2-1; D is unresolved. This CDR3 has 15 residues. Trimming pared 2 bases from V and 3 bases from J, leaving 11 bases between. From germline, CDR1 is SGHVS and CDR2 FQNEAQ. The CDR3 bases are TGTGCCAGCAGCTTAAATTCTATGGTCTACAATGAGCAGTTCTTC. Residues: CASSLNSMVYNEQFF.

This chain links TRBV28 with TRBJ2-7, with D possibly TRBD2 on 5 matching bases. CDR1 and CDR2 (germline): MDHEN, SYDVKM. The CDR3 length is 14 residues. V was cut by 5 bases and J by 2 bases, with 13 bases left in between. CDR3 coding DNA: TGTGCCAGCAGTCCACCCGGGGTCACCTACGAGCAGTACTTC. Translated, it gives CASSPPGVTYEQYF.

This chain joins TRBV6-6 and TRBJ2-2; TRBD1 matches at 10 bases. The CDR3 extends over 16 amino acids. Germline CDR1 reads MNHNY; CDR2 reads SVGAGI (reference sequence). Germline trimming cut 7 bases from V and 4 bases from J; bases unmatched to any gene: 9. CDR3 protein: CASTLGQGGITGELFF. CDR3 DNA sequence: TGTGCCAGCACCCTAGGACAGGGGGGGATCACCGGGGAGCTGTTTTTT.

This clone occurred once. V usage is TRBV2 and J usage is TRBJ1-1, with D unclear. This CDR3 has 16 amino acids. Trimming shortened V by 8 bases and J by 1 base, and 20 bases separated the two germline ends. Per the germline V gene, CDR1 is SNHLY and CDR2 is FYNNEI. The CDR3 region has the DNA TGTGCCAGCTTCCGGCAGCCACCACCGAGGAACACTGAAGCTTTCTTT. It encodes CASFRQPPPRNTEAFF.